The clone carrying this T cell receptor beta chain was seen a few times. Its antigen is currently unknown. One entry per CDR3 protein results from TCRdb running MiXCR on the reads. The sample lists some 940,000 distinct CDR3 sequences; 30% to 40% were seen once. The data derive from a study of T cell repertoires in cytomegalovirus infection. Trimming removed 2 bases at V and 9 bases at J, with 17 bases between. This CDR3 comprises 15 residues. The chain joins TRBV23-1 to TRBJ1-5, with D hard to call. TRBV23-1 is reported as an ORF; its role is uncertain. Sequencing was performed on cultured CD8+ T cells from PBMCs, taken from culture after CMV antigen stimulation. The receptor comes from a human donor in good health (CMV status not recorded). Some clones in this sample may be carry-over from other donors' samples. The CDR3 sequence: CASSQGEGIERPQHF. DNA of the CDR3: TGCGCCAGCAGTCAAGGGGAAGGGATTGAGCGGCCCCAGCATTTT.